Listed here are 18 T cell receptor beta chains from one sample, sequenced in a study of long-term antiretroviral therapy in people with HIV. Assay version v3.0 of immunoSEQ was used, and it was run at survey level. Sequencing used immunoSEQ multiplex PCR; TCRdb keeps in-frame clones, though not all of them. The sample holds 25,000 to 30,000 clones, 70% to 90% seen once. The specimen was unsorted PBMCs, collected 1.8 years after starting antiretroviral therapy. These receptor sequences come from a woman aged 18 to 35 with HIV.

CDR3 amino acids: CASSLTGSAYNEQFF. DNA for the CDR3: TGCGCCAGCAGCTTGACGGGGTCAGCCTACAATGAGCAGTTCTTC. The chain combines TRBV5-1 with TRBJ2-1; D possibly corresponds to TRBD2 (5 bases). Germline V gives CDR1 SGHRS, CDR2 YFSETQ. The germline V and J ends were trimmed by 1 base and 2 bases, with 10 bases remaining between them. The CDR3 consists of 15 residues.

The V gene is TRBV7-2, the J gene TRBJ2-5; unclear D gene. V was clipped by 3 bases and J by 3 bases, with 11 bases between them. This CDR3 comprises 14 residues. Germline-derived CDR1 and CDR2 are SGHTA and FQGNSA. This CDR3 reads CASSFFGREETQYF. CDR3 DNA sequence: TGTGCCAGCAGCTTTTTCGGAAGAGAAGAGACCCAGTACTTC. The variable domain in full, completed from reference TRBV7-2 and TRBJ2-5, reads GAGVSQSPSNKVTEKGKDVELRCDPISGHTALYWYRQSLGQGLEFLIYFQGNSAPDKSGLPSDRFSAERTGGSVSTLTIQRTQQEDSAVYLCASSFFGREETQYFGPGTRLLVL.

This sequence joins TRBV15 and TRBJ2-7; possibly TRBD1 or TRBD2 for D (6 bases each). CDR3 size: 16 residues. Trimming cost V 2 bases and J 4 bases, with 18 bases left between them. Germline V lookup: CDR1 LNHNV, CDR2 YYDKDF (reference sequence). CDR3 region: CATSRTLTGGLYEQYF. CDR3 coding DNA: TGTGCCACCAGCAGAACTCTGACCGGGGGCTTATACGAGCAGTACTTC.

J is TRBJ2-4 and V is TRBV6-4; D ambiguous. Germline V lookup: CDR1 MRHNA, CDR2 SNTAGT. V dropped 0 bases and J dropped 6 bases, with 6 bases sitting between them. CDR3 length: 13 amino acids. The DNA of the CDR3 is TGTGCCAGCAGTGACTCGAACGCAAACATTCAGTACTTC. Amino acids: CASSDSNANIQYF.

This chain joins TRBV18 and TRBJ1-5, with TRBD1 matching over 7 bases. There are 15 residues in the CDR3. Germline CDR1 and CDR2: KGHSH and LQKENI. V gave up 0 bases and J gave up 4 bases; unmatched junction bases: 3. CDR3 DNA sequence: TGTGCCAGCTCACCACCGGGACAGCCAAATCAGCCCCAGCATTTT. Amino acid sequence: CASSPPGQPNQPQHF.

The CDR3 DNA is TGTGCCAGCAGCCAAGTCGTGGGAAGCGGGAGGGCCACCCAGTACTTC. This encodes CASSQVVGSGRATQYF. This chain uses TRBV4-2 with TRBJ2-5; 10 bases are shared with TRBD2. V lost 1 base and J lost 8; bases outside the gene matches: 10. Germline values: CDR1 LGHNA, CDR2 YNFKEQ. The CDR3 extends over 16 amino acids.

V gene TRBV28 combines with J gene TRBJ1-1, with D unclear. Germline lookup yields CDR1 MDHEN and CDR2 SYDVKM. V lost 2 bases and J 0 bases, leaving 4 bases between the germline ends. This CDR3 is built from 13 residues. In nucleotides, the CDR3 is TGTGCCAGCAGTTTAGTAGTGAACACTGAAGCTTTCTTT. Translation: CASSLVVNTEAFF.

V is TRBV28 and J is TRBJ1-3; no definite D call. CDR1 and CDR2 (germline): MDHEN, SYDVKM. Between the trimmed V and J ends, which lost 5 bases and 14 bases, there was a span of 16 bases. The CDR3 runs 12 residues. CDR3 sequence: CASSPYGKSLYF. The CDR3 DNA reads TGTGCCAGCAGTCCTTACGGGAAATCCCTATATTTT. The full variable domain, completed using reference TRBV28 and TRBJ1-3, is DVKVTQSSRYLVKRTGEKVFLECVQDMDHENMFWYRQDPGLGLRLIYFSYDVKMKEKGDIPEGYSVSREKKERFSLILESASTNQTSMYLCASSPYGKSLYFGEGSWLTVV.

The table lists this clone with a count of one. This chain connects TRBV9 to TRBJ2-1; perhaps D is TRBD1 or TRBD2 (5 bases each). This CDR3 is built from 14 residues. V was cut by 5 bases and J by 8 bases, with 17 bases left in between. Germline lookup yields CDR1 SGDLS and CDR2 YYNGEE. The CDR3 nucleotides read TGTGCCAGCAGTTCGGGACCCCGGCTAGATGAGCAGTTCTTC. Protein: CASSSGPRLDEQFF.

This clone occurred a few times. The rearrangement links TRBV7-8 to TRBJ1-5; D is possibly TRBD1 (5 bases). The CDR3 has 14 amino acids. Per the germline V gene, CDR1 is SGHVS and CDR2 is FQNEAQ. Trimming cost V 1 base and J 4 bases, with 8 bases left between them. CDR3 in amino acids: CASSLVSGNQPQHF. As DNA, the CDR3 is TGTGCCAGCAGCTTAGTTTCAGGGAATCAGCCCCAGCATTTT.

This sequence joins TRBV4-1 and TRBJ2-3, with a weak D call TRBD2 (6 bases). Trimming removed 0 bases from V and 3 bases from J, with 22 bases in between. The CDR3 has 19 residues. CDR1 and CDR2 from the germline V gene are MGHRA and YSYEKL. As DNA, the CDR3 is TGCGCCAGCAGCCAAGAAAGGGGCGGATCGAGCGGGTGGACAGATACGCAGTATTTT. Translating gives CASSQERGGSSGWTDTQYF.

This clone was found once. This chain joins TRBV10-3 and TRBJ2-3, with 9 nucleotides matching TRBD2. This CDR3 has 14 residues. Germline CDR1 ENHRY, CDR2 SYGVKD. The V gene end was trimmed by 6 bases and the J gene end by 3 bases; junction bases not matched to a gene: 4. The chain's CDR3 is CAIRPGLATDTQYF. Written as DNA, the CDR3 is TGTGCCATCAGGCCGGGACTAGCAACAGATACGCAGTATTTT.

The chain carries TRBV5-6 and TRBJ1-2, with TRBD1 identical over 7 bases. Trimming removed 3 bases from V and 0 bases from J; junction bases left unmatched: 5. The germline V gene has CDR1 SGHDT and CDR2 YYEEEE. The CDR3 length is 15 residues. The CDR3: CASSYDRAANYGYTF. The CDR3 bases are TGTGCCAGCAGCTATGACAGGGCAGCTAACTATGGCTACACCTTC.

The chain uses TRBV6-6 and TRBJ1-1; D unclear. Between the trimmed V and J ends, which lost 6 bases and 8 bases, there was a span of 4 bases. The germline gives CDR1 MNHNY, CDR2 SVGAGI (reference sequence). CDR3 length equals 9 residues. For the CDR3, the DNA is TGTGCCAGCAGAACAGAAGCTTTCTTT. Translating gives CASRTEAFF.

The chain has TRBV7-9 and TRBJ2-2; possibly TRBD2 for D (6 bases). The germline CDR1 and CDR2 sequences are SEHNR and FQNEAQ (reference sequence). The CDR3 consists of 14 residues. The V end was cut by 3 bases, the J end by 3 bases, with 8 bases between. Here the CDR3 reads CASSFRGYTGELFF. In DNA, the CDR3 is TGTGCCAGCAGCTTCCGGGGGTACACCGGGGAGCTGTTTTTT.

This rearrangement joins TRBV6-5 to TRBJ1-1, with 10 nucleotides matching TRBD1. After removal of 5 bases from V and 6 bases from J, the junction contained 6 bases not matched to a gene. The V gene's germline CDR1 is MNHEY and CDR2 SVGAGI. The CDR3 length is 14 residues. The CDR3 bases are TGTGCCAGCAGTCCCCAAGGGACAGGGGCTGAAGCTTTCTTT. It is translated as CASSPQGTGAEAFF.

The chain is built from TRBV5-8 and TRBJ1-2; D gene uncertain. CDR3 size: 14 residues. The germline V gene encodes CDR1 SGHTS and CDR2 YDEGEE. V dropped 2 bases and J dropped 3 bases, with 11 bases sitting between them. DNA of the CDR3: TGTGCCAGCAGCTTACGGGGTATCGACTATGGCTACACCTTC. It codes for CASSLRGIDYGYTF.

This clone was observed a single time. The rearrangement joins TRBV28 to TRBJ2-1; D is ambiguous. Germline assignment: CDR1 MDHEN and CDR2 SYDVKM. With 3 bases removed from V and 0 bases from J, the gap between germline ends came to 6 bases. CDR3 size: 14 residues. CDR3 sequence (DNA): TGTGCCAGCAGTTTCGAGGCCTCCTACAATGAGCAGTTCTTC. Protein sequence: CASSFEASYNEQFF. Filled out from reference TRBV28 and TRBJ2-1, the complete variable domain reads DVKVTQSSRYLVKRTGEKVFLECVQDMDHENMFWYRQDPGLGLRLIYFSYDVKMKEKGDIPEGYSVSREKKERFSLILESASTNQTSMYLCASSFEASYNEQFFGPGTRLTVL.